This TCR beta chain appears in the sequencing data of a study of graft-versus-host responses after intestinal transplantation. Study in general: Every recipient underwent anti-thymocyte globulin induction, then tacrolimus and steroids for approximately 3 years.

Profiling relied on immunoSEQ multiplex PCR, and the TCRdb table lists in-frame clones only, not all of them. The sample has about 120,000 clones; 90% to 95% are singletons. Points on this clone: The antigen remains unidentified.

With V trimmed by 2 bases and J by 2 bases, 3 bases remained unmatched. This CDR3 is 17 amino acids long. Germline V gene data show CDR1 as KGHSH and CDR2 as LQKENI. General study results and limits: Recipient marrow harbored GvH clones, some of which surfaced first in ileum or blood.

Sequenced material: unstimulated CD4+ T cells sorted from spleen or lymph node cells, taken before intestinal transplant. V gene TRBV18 combines with J gene TRBJ2-1; 13 nucleotides agree with TRBD2. This TCR was recovered from a human donor who received an intestinal transplant. The CDR3 loop is CASSPWTSGSAYNEQFF. The CDR3 bases are TGTGCCAGCTCACCATGGACTAGCGGGAGCGCCTACAATGAGCAGTTCTTC.